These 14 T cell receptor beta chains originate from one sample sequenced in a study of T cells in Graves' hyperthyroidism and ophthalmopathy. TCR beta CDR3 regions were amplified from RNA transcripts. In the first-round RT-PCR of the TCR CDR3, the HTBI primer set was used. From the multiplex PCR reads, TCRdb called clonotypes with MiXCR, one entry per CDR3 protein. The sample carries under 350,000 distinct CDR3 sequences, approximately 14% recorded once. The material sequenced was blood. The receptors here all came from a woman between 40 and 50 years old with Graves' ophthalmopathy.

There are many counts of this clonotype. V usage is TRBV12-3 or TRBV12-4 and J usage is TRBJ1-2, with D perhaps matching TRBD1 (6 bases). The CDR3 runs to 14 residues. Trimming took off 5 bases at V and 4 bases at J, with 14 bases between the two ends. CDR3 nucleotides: TGTGCCAGCAGTCCAGGACAGCTTGGCTATGGCTACACCTTC. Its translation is CASSPGQLGYGYTF.

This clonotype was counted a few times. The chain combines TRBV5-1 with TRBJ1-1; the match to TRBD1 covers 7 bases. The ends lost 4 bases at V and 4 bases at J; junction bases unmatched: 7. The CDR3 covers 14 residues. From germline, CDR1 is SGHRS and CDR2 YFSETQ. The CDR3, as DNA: TGCGCCAGCAGCCTTTCGGGACAGCTCACTGAAGCTTTCTTT. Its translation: CASSLSGQLTEAFF.

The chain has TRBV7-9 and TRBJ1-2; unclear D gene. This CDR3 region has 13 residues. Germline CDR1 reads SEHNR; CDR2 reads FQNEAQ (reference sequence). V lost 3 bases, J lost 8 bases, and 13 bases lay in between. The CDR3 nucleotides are TGTGCCAGCAGCTTCGTTACCGAGGGAGGCTACACCTTC. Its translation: CASSFVTEGGYTF.

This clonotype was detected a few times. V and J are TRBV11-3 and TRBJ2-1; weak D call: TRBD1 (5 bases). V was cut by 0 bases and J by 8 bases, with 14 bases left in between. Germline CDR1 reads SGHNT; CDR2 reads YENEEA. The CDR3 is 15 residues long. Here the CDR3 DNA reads TGTGCCAGCAGCTTAGAAAGGGGTAGTTATGATGAGCAGTTCTTC. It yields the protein CASSLERGSYDEQFF.

The CDR3 DNA sequence: TGTGCCAGCAGCTTGGGGGGAGGGTACTACGAGCAGTACTTC. Translating gives CASSLGGGYYEQYF. The chain recombines TRBV5-4 with TRBJ2-7; 7 nucleotides match TRBD2. Trimming took 0 bases from V and 3 from J; bases not matched to a gene: 3. Germline-derived CDR1 and CDR2 are SGHNT and YYREEE (reference sequence). This CDR3 has 14 amino acids.

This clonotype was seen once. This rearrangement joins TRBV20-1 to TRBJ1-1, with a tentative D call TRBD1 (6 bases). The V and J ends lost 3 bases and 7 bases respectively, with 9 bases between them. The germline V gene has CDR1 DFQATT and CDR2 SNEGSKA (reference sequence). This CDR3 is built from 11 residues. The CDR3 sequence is CSASQGLEAFF. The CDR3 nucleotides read TGCAGTGCTAGTCAGGGGCTTGAAGCTTTCTTT.

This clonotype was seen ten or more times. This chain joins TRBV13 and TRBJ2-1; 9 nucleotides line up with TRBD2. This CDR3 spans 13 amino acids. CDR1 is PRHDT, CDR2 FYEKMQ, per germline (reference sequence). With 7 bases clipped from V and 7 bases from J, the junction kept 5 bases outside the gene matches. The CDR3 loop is CASNGGGANEQFF. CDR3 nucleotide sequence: TGTGCCAGCAATGGCGGGGGGGCTAATGAGCAGTTCTTC.

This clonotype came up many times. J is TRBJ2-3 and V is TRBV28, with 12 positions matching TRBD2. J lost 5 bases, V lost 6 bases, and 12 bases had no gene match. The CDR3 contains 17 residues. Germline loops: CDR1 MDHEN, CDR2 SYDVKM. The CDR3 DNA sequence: TGTGCCAGCAGCCAACCCCGACTAGCGGGAGTTGTAGATACGCAGTATTTT. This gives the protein CASSQPRLAGVVDTQYF.

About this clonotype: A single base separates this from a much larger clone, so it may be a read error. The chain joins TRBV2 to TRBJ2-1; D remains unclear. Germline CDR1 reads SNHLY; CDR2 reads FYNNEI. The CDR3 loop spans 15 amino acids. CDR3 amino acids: CASSEGQSSYDEQFF. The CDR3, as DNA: TGTGCCAGCAGTGAAGGGCAGAGCTCCTACGATGAGCAGTTCTTC.

The CDR3 is CASSQTSGSSYNEQFF. The DNA of the CDR3 is TGTGCCAGCAGCCAAACTAGCGGGTCTTCCTACAATGAGCAGTTCTTC. The chain couples TRBV3-1 to TRBJ2-1; 9 bases align to TRBD2. The CDR3 is 16 residues long. Germline V gene sequence: CDR1 LGHDT, CDR2 YNNKEL (reference sequence). Losses at the gene ends were 2 bases for V and 1 base for J; bases not matched to a gene: 3.

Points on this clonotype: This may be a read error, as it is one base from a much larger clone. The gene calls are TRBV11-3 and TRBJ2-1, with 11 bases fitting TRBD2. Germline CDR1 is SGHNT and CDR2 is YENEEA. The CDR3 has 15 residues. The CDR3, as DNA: TGTGCCAGCAGCGCCGGGCTAGCGGGAGGAAGTGAGCAGCTCTTC. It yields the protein CASSAGLAGGSEQLF.

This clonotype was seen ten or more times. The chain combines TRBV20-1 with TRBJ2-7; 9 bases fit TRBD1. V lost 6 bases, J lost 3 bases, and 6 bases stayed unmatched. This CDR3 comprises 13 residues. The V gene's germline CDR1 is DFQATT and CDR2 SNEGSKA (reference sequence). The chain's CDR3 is CSAGDRERYEQYF. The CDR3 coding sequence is TGCAGTGCAGGGGACAGGGAACGCTACGAGCAGTACTTC.

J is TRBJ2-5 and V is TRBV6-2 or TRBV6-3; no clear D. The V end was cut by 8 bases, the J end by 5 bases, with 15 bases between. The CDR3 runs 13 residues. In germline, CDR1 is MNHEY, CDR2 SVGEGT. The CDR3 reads CASRPRARETQYF. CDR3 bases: TGTGCCAGCCGTCCTAGGGCGAGGGAGACCCAGTACTTC.

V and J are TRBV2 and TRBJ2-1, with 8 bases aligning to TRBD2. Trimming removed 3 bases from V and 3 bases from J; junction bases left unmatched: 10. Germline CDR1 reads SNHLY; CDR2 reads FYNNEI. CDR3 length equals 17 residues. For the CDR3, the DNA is TGTGCCAGCAGTGACGGGGGAACTAGCGGCCTCTACAATGAGCAGTTCTTC. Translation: CASSDGGTSGLYNEQFF.